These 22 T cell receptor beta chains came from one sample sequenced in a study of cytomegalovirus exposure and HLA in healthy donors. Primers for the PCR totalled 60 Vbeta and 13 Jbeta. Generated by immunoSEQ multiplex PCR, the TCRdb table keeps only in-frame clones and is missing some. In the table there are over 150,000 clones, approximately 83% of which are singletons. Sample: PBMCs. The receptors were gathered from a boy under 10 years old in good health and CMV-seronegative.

CDR3 amino acids: CASSKGTSGRAGVDTQYF. CDR3 bases: TGTGCCAGCAGCAAAGGGACTAGCGGGAGGGCCGGGGTAGATACGCAGTATTTT. The V call is TRBV21-1, the J call TRBJ2-3; TRBD2, the D gene given by the table, was not confirmed from the DNA. TRBV21-1 is a known pseudogene. CDR3 length: 18 residues.

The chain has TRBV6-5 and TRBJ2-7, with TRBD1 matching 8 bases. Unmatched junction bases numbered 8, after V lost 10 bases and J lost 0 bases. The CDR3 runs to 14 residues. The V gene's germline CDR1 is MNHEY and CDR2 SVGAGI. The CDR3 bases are TGTGCCACAAGGACAGGGTTCAGCTCCTACGAGCAGTACTTC. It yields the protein CATRTGFSSYEQYF.

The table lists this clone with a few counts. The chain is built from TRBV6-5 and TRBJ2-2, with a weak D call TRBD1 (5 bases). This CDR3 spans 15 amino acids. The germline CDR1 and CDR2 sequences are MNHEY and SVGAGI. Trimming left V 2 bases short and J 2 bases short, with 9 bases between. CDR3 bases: TGTGCCAGCAGTTACGGAGACAGAAACACCGGGGAGCTGTTTTTT. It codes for CASSYGDRNTGELFF.

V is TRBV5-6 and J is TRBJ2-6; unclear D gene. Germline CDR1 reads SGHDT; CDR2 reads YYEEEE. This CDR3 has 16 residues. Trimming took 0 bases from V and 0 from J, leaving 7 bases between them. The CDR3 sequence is CASSLVELSGANVLTF. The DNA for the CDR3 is TGTGCCAGCAGCTTGGTTGAGCTCTCTGGGGCCAACGTCCTGACTTTC.

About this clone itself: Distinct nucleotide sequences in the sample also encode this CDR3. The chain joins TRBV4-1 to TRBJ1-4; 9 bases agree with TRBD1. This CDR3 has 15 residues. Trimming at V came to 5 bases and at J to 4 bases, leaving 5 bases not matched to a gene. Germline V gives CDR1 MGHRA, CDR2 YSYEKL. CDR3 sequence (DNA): TGCGCCAGCAGCGCTCCGGGACAGGGTAATGAAAAACTGTTTTTT. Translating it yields CASSAPGQGNEKLFF.

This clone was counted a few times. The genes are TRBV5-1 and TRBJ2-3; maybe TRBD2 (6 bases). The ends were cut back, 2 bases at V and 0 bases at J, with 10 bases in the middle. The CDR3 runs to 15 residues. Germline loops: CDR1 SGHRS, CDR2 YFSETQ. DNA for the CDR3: TGCGCCAGCAGCTTCGCGGGGCTCAGCACAGATACGCAGTATTTT. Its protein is CASSFAGLSTDTQYF.

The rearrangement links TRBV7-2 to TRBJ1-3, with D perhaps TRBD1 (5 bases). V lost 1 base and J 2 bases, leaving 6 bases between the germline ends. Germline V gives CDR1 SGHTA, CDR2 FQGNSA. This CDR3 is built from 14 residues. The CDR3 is CASSLGTPGNTIYF. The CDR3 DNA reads TGTGCCAGCAGCTTAGGGACACCTGGAAACACCATATATTTT. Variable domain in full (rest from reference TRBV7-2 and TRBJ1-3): GAGVSQSPSNKVTEKGKDVELRCDPISGHTALYWYRQSLGQGLEFLIYFQGNSAPDKSGLPSDRFSAERTGGSVSTLTIQRTQQEDSAVYLCASSLGTPGNTIYFGEGSWLTVV.

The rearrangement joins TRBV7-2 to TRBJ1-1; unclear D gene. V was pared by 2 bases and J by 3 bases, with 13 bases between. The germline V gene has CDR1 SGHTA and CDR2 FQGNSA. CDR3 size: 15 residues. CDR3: CASSLPRAGDTEAFF. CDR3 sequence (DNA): TGTGCCAGCAGCTTACCGCGGGCTGGGGACACTGAAGCTTTCTTT.

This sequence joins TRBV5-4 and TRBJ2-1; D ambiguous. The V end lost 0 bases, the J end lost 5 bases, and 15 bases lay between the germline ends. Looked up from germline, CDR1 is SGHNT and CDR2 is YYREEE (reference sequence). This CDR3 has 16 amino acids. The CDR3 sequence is CASSLAGSRRDNEQFF. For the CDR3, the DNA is TGTGCCAGCAGCTTGGCCGGATCTAGAAGAGACAATGAGCAGTTCTTC.

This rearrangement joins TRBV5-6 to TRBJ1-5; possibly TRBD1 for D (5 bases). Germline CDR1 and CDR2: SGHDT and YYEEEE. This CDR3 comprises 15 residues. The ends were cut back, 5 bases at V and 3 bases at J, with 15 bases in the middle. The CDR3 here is CASSRGGLDNQPQHF. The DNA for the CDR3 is TGTGCCAGCAGTCGGGGGGGGTTAGACAATCAGCCCCAGCATTTT.

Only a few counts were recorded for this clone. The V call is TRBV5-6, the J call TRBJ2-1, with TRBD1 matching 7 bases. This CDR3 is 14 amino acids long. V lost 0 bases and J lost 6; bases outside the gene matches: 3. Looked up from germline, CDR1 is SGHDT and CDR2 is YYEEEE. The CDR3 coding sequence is TGTGCCAGCAGCTTGGAGGGGGCGCCCAATGAGCAGTTCTTC. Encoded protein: CASSLEGAPNEQFF.

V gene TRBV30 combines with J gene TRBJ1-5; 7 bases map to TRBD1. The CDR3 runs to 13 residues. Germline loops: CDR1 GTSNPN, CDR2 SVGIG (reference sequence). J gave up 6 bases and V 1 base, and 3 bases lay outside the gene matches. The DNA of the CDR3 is TGTGCCTGGAGTGAGGACAGGCGTCAGCCCCAGCATTTT. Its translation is CAWSEDRRQPQHF.

The CDR3 spells CASSEYSNEQFF. CDR3 nucleotides: TGTGCCAGCAGTGAATACAGCAATGAGCAGTTCTTC. The rearrangement uses TRBV25-1 and TRBJ2-1; no clear D gene. The ends were cut back, 0 bases at V and 6 bases at J, with 3 bases in the middle. The CDR3 consists of 12 residues. Germline lookup yields CDR1 MGHDK and CDR2 SYGVNS.

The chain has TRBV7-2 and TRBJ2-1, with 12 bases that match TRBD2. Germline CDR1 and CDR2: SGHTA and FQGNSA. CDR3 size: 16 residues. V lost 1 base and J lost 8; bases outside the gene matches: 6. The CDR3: CASSLVELAGGYEQFF. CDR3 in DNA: TGTGCCAGCAGCTTAGTTGAGCTAGCGGGGGGGTATGAGCAGTTCTTC.

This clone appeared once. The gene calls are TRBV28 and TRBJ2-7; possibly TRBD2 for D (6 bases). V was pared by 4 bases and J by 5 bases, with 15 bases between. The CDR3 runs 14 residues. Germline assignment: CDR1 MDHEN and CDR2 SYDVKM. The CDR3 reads CASSSHGGKNEQYF. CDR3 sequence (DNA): TGTGCCAGCAGTTCCCACGGGGGAAAGAACGAGCAGTACTTC.

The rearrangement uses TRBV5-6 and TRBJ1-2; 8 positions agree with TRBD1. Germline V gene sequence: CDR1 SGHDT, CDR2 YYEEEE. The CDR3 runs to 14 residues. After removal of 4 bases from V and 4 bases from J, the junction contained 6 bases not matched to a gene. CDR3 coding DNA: TGTGCCAGCAGCACAGGACAGGGCCCCTATGGCTACACCTTC. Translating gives CASSTGQGPYGYTF. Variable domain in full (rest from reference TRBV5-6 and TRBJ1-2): DAGVTQSPTHLIKTRGQQVTLRCSPKSGHDTVSWYQQALGQGPQFIFQYYEEEERQRGNFPDRFSGHQFPNYSSELNVNALLLGDSALYLCASSTGQGPYGYTFGSGTRLTVV.

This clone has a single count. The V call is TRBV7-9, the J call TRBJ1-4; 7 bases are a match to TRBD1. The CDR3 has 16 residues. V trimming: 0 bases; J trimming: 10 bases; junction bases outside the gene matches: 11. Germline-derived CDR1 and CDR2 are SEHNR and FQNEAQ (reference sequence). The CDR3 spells CASSLAGQGEVGKLFF. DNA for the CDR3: TGTGCCAGCAGCTTAGCAGGGCAGGGGGAAGTTGGAAAACTGTTTTTT.

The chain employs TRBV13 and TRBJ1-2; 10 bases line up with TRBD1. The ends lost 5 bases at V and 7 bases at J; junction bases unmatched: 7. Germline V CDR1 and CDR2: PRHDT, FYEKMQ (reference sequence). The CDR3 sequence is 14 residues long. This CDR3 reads CASSPGTGEGGYTF. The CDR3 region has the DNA TGTGCCAGCAGCCCCGGGACAGGGGAAGGTGGCTACACCTTC.

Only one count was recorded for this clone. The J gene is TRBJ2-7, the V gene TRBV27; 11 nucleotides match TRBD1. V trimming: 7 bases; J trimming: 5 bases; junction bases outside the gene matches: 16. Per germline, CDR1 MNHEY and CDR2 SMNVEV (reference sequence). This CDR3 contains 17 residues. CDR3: CASIVIGTGGLSNEQYV. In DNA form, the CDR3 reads TGTGCCAGCATTGTTATCGGGACAGGGGGATTAAGCAACGAGCAGTACGTC.

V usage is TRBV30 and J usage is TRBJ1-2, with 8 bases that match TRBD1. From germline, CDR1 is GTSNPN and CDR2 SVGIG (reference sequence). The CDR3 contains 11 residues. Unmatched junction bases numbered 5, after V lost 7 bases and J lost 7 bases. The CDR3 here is CASGQDIGYTF. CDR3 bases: TGTGCCTCGGGACAGGATATTGGCTACACCTTC.

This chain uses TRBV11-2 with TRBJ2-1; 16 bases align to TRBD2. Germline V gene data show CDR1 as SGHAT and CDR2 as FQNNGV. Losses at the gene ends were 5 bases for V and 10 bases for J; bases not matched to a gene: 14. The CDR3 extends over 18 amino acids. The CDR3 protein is CASSQTGLAGGPGGEQFF. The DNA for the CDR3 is TGTGCCAGCAGCCAAACGGGACTAGCGGGGGGGCCCGGGGGGGAGCAGTTCTTC.

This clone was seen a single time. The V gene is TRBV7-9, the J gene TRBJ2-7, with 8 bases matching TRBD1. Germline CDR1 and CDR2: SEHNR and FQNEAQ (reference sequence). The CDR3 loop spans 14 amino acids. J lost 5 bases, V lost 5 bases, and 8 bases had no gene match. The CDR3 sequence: CASSRTGSIDEQYF. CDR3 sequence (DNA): TGTGCCAGCAGCCGGACAGGGTCGATCGACGAGCAGTACTTC.